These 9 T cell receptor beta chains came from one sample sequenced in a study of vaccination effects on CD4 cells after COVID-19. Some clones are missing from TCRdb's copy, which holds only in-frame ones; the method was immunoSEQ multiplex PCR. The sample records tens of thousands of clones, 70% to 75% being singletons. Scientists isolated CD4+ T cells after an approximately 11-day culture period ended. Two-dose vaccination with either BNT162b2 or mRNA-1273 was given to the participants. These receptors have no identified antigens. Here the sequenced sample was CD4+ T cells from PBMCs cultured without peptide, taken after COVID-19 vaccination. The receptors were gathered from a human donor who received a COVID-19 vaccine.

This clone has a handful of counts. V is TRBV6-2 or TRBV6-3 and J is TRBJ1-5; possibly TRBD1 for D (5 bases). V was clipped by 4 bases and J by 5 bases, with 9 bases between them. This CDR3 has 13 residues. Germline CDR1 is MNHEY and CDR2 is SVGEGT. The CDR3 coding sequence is TGTGCCAGCAGTTGGGAAGGGGATCAGCCCCAGCATTTT. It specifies CASSWEGDQPQHF.

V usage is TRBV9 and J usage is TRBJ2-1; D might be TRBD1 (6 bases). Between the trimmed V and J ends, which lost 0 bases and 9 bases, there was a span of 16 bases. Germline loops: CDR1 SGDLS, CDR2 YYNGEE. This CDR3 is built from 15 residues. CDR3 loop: CASSVDRQGMGEQFF. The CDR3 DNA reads TGTGCCAGCAGCGTAGACCGCCAGGGGATGGGTGAGCAGTTCTTC. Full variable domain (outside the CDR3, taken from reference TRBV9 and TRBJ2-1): DSGVTQTPKHLITATGQRVTLRCSPRSGDLSVYWYQQSLDQGLQFLIQYYNGEERAKGNILERFSAQQFPDLHSELNLSSLELGDSALYFCASSVDRQGMGEQFFGPGTRLTVL.

CDR3 in amino acids: CASSLARGDTQYF. The DNA of the CDR3 is TGTGCCAGCAGCTTAGCACGGGGGGATACGCAGTATTTT. The chain couples TRBV7-2 to TRBJ2-3; the D gene is possibly TRBD2 (6 bases). CDR1 and CDR2 from the germline V gene are SGHTA and FQGNSA. The CDR3 consists of 13 residues. V was cut by 0 bases and J by 6 bases, with 7 bases left in between.

The CDR3, as DNA: TGTGCCAGCAGCCAAGGCGGGGTCTACAATGAGCAGTTCTTC. Translated: CASSQGGVYNEQFF. The rearrangement uses TRBV7-2 and TRBJ2-1; perhaps TRBD2 as D (6 bases). This CDR3 has 14 amino acids. Per germline, CDR1 SGHTA and CDR2 FQGNSA. The germline V and J ends were trimmed by 5 bases and 3 bases, with 11 bases remaining between them. The complete variable domain, with remaining parts taken from reference TRBV7-2 and TRBJ2-1, reads GAGVSQSPSNKVTEKGKDVELRCDPISGHTALYWYRQSLGQGLEFLIYFQGNSAPDKSGLPSDRFSAERTGGSVSTLTIQRTQQEDSAVYLCASSQGGVYNEQFFGPGTRLTVL.

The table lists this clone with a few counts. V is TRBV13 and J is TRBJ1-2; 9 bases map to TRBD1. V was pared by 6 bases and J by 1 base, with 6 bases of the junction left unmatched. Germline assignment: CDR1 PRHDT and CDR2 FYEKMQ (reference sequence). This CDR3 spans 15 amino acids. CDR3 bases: TGTGCCAGCAGTTTCAACAGGGGGCTTAACTATGGCTACACCTTC. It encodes CASSFNRGLNYGYTF.

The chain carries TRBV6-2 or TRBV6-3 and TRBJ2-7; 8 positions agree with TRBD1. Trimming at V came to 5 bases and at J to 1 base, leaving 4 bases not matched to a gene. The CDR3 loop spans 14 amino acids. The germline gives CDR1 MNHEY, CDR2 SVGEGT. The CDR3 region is CASSLRGRSYEQYV. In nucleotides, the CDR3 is TGTGCCAGCAGTCTCAGGGGGCGGTCCTACGAGCAGTACGTC.

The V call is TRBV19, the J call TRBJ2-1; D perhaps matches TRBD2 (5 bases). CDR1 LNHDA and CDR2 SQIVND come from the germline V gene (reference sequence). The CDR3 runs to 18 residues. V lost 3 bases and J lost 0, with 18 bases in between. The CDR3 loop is CASSMIAGLTSSYNEQFF. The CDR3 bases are TGTGCCAGTAGTATGATCGCCGGACTTACGAGCTCCTACAATGAGCAGTTCTTC.

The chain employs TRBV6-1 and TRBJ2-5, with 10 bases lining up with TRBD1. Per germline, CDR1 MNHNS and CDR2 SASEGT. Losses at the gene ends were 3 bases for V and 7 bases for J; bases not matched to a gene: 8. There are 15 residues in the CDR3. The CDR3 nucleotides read TGTGCCAGCAGTGACCGCGGGACAGGGGTGGGGACCCAGTACTTC. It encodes CASSDRGTGVGTQYF.

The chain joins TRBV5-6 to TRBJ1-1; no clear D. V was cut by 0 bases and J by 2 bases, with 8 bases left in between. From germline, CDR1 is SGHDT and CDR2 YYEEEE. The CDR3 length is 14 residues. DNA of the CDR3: TGTGCCAGCAGCTTGGGACTGCCCAACACTGAAGCTTTCTTT. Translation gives CASSLGLPNTEAFF. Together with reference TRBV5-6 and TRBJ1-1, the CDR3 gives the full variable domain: DAGVTQSPTHLIKTRGQQVTLRCSPKSGHDTVSWYQQALGQGPQFIFQYYEEEERQRGNFPDRFSGHQFPNYSSELNVNALLLGDSALYLCASSLGLPNTEAFFGQGTRLTVV.